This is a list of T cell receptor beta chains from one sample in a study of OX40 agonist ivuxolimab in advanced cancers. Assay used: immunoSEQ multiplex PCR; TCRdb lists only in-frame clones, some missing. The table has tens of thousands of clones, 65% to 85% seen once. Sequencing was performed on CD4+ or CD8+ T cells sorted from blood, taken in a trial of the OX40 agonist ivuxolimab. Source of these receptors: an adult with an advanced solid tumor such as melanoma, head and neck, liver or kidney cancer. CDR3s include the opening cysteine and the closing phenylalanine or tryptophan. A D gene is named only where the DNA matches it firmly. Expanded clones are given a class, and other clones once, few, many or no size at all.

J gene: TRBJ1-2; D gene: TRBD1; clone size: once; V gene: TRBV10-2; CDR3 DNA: TGCGCCAGCACTGAGACAGGGAACGGCTACACCTTC; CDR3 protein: CASTETGNGYTF
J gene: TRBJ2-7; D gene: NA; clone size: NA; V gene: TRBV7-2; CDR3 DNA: TGTGCCAGCAGCGGGGACGGGCAGTACTTC; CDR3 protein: CASSGDGQYF
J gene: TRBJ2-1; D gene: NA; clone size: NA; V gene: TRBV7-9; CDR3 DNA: TGTGCCAGCAGCTTTGTGGTGAGAAGCTCCTACAATGAGCAGTTCTTC; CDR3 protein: CASSFVVRSSYNEQFF
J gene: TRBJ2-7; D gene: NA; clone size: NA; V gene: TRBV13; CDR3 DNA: TGTGCCAGCGGGTTGAAAGGGAACTACGAGCAGTACTTC; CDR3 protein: CASGLKGNYEQYF
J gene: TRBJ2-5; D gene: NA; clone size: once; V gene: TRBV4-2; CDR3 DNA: TGTGCCAGCAGCCAAGATAGGCGGATACAAGAGACCCAGTACTTC; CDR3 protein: CASSQDRRIQETQYF
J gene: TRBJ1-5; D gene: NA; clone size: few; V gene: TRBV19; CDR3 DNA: TGTGCCAGTAGTAGTGGACGGGCCAGGTATCAGCCCCAGCATTTT; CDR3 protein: CASSSGRARYQPQHF
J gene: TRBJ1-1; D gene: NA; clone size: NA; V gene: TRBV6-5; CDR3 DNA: TGTGCCAGCACCTTGACAGACGAGAACACTGAAGCTTTCTTT; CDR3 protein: CASTLTDENTEAFF
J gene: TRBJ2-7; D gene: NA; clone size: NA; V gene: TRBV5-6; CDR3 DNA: TGTGCCAGCAGCTTGGGGGGTGGTGAGCAGTACTTC; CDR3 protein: CASSLGGGEQYF
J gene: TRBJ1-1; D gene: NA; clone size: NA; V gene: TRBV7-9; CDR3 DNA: TGTGCCAGCAGCCGGGGGGCAGGCACTGAAGCTTTCTTT; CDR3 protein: CASSRGAGTEAFF
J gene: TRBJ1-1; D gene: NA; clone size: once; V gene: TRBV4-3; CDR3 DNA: TGCGCCAGCAGCCAAGAAGTTGAGGGTAGTACTGAAGCTTTCTTT; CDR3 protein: CASSQEVEGSTEAFF
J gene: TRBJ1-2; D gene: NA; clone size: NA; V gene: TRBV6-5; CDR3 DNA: TGTGCCAGCAGCCCGGACGGCTATGGCTACACCTTC; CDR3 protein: CASSPDGYGYTF
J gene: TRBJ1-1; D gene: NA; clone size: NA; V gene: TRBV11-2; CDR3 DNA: TGTGCCAGCAGCTTAGACGGCACTGAAGCTTTCTTT; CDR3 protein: CASSLDGTEAFF
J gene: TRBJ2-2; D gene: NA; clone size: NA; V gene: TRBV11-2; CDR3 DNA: TGTGCCAGCAGCCGCAGGGGTAACACCGGGGAGCTGTTTTTT; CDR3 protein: CASSRRGNTGELFF
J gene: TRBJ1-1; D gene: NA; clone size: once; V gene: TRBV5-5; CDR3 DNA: TGTGCCAGCACCTATTTAGACGCTGAAGCTTTCTTT; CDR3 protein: CASTYLDAEAFF
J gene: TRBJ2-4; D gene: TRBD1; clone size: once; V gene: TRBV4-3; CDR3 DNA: TGCGCCAGCAGCCAAATGCCGGGACAGGGTAATAGAGCCAAAAACATTCAGTACTTC; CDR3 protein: CASSQMPGQGNRAKNIQYF
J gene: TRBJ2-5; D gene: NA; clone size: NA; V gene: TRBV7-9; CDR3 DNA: TGTGCCAGCAGCCCCTACGAGACCCAGTACTTC; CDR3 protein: CASSPYETQYF
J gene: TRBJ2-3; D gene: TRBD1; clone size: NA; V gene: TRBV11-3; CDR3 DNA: TGTGCCAGCAGCTTACCCAGTTCGGGACAGGGGTTCACAGATACGCAGTATTTT; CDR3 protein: CASSLPSSGQGFTDTQYF
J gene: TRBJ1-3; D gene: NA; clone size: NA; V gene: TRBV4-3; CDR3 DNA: TGCGCCAGCAGCCAAGTTCGGCTGGCAGGAAACACCATATATTTT; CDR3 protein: CASSQVRLAGNTIYF
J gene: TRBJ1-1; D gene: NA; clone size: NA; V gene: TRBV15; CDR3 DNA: TGTGCCACCAGCAGAGATCGGGGATTGAACACTGAAGCTTTCTTT; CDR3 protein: CATSRDRGLNTEAFF
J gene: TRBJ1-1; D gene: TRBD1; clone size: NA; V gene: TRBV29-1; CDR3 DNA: TGCAGCATGGGGGACAGTGGCACTGAAGCTTTCTTT; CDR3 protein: CSMGDSGTEAFF
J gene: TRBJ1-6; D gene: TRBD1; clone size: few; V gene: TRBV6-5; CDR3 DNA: TGTGCCAGCAGTTACGGACAGGGGGTATCACCCCTCCACTTT; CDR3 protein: CASSYGQGVSPLHF